The following is a TCR beta chain sequence with its context. The target antigen is unknown. The data are from a study of shared clonotypes between healthy human individuals. The study, taken as a whole, reports: The sampled material consisted only of blood, and tissue repertoires are likely to differ.

Repertoires were generated with immunoSEQ multiplex PCR, while TCRdb's copy carries only in-frame clones and drops some. The sample lists under 850,000 clones, 72% occurring once. Per the germline V gene, CDR1 is MDHEN and CDR2 is SYDVKM. The CDR3 is 13 residues long. The ends lost 6 bases at V and 6 bases at J; junction bases unmatched: 6. The J gene is TRBJ1-2, the V gene TRBV28, with 8 bases fitting TRBD1. The sample consisted of memory CD4+ T cells sorted from blood. Sample subset: CD45RA-negative fraction. This sequence originates from a woman under 40 in good health. CDR3 residues: CASSRDRGHGYTF. The DNA for the CDR3 is TGTGCCAGCAGCAGAGACAGGGGTCATGGCTACACCTTC.